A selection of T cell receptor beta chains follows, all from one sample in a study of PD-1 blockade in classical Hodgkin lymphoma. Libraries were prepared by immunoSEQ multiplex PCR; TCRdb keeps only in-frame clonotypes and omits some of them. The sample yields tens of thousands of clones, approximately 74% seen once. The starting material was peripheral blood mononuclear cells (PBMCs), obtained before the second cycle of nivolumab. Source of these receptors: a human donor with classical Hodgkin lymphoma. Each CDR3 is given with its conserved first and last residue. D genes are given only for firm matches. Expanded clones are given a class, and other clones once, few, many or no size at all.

CDR3 protein: CASSQTPGLADTQYF
CDR3 DNA: TGCGCCAGCAGCCAAACTCCAGGGTTAGCAGATACGCAGTATTTT
J gene: TRBJ2-3
V gene: TRBV4-1
clone size: NA
D gene: NA

CDR3 protein: CASSYSKGAQSYGYTF
CDR3 DNA: TGTGCCAGCAGTTACTCGAAGGGGGCGCAGTCTTATGGCTACACCTTC
J gene: TRBJ1-2
V gene: TRBV6-6
clone size: NA
D gene: TRBD1

CDR3 protein: CASSAIAKVLQFF
CDR3 DNA: TGTGCCAGCAGCGCAATCGCAAAGGTCCTGCAGTTCTTC
J gene: TRBJ2-1
V gene: TRBV21-1
clone size: NA
D gene: NA

CDR3 protein: CSFSIGADIQYF
CDR3 DNA: TGCAGCTTCTCGATAGGGGCTGACATTCAGTACTTC
J gene: TRBJ2-4
V gene: TRBV29-1
clone size: NA
D gene: NA

CDR3 protein: CASSLGGTIPYEQYF
CDR3 DNA: TGTGCCAGCAGCTTGGGAGGGACAATTCCTTACGAGCAGTACTTC
J gene: TRBJ2-7
V gene: TRBV5-8
clone size: NA
D gene: NA

CDR3 protein: CASSQGGLNEQFF
CDR3 DNA: TGTGCCAGCAGCCAAGGGGGGCTAAATGAGCAGTTCTTC
J gene: TRBJ2-1
V gene: TRBV7-3
clone size: NA
D gene: NA

CDR3 protein: CASRRLAGGVDTQYF
CDR3 DNA: TGTGCCAGCAGACGACTAGCGGGGGGAGTGGATACGCAGTATTTT
J gene: TRBJ2-3
V gene: TRBV6-5
clone size: NA
D gene: TRBD2

CDR3 protein: CASSFLFKGASYEQYF
CDR3 DNA: TGTGCCAGCAGCTTTCTTTTTAAGGGGGCCTCCTACGAGCAGTACTTC
J gene: TRBJ2-7
V gene: TRBV5-6
clone size: NA
D gene: TRBD1

CDR3 protein: CASSTNPLGEQYF
CDR3 DNA: TGTGCCAGCAGCACGAACCCCCTGGGCGAGCAGTACTTC
J gene: TRBJ2-7
V gene: TRBV11-3
clone size: NA
D gene: NA

CDR3 protein: CASSTPPGSSYEQYF
CDR3 DNA: TGTGCCAGCAGCACCCCGCCCGGTAGTTCCTACGAGCAGTACTTC
J gene: TRBJ2-7
V gene: TRBV9
clone size: medium-sized
D gene: NA

CDR3 protein: CASSYQTGAGNTIYF
CDR3 DNA: TGTGCCAGCAGCTACCAAACAGGTGCTGGAAACACCATATATTTT
J gene: TRBJ1-3
V gene: TRBV11-3
clone size: NA
D gene: NA

CDR3 protein: CASSLTQTGLSNEKLFF
CDR3 DNA: TGTGCCAGCAGCTTAACCCAAACAGGGTTGAGTAATGAAAAACTGTTTTTT
J gene: TRBJ1-4
V gene: TRBV7-9
clone size: NA
D gene: NA

CDR3 protein: CASSRQGSGSTF
CDR3 DNA: TGTGCCAGCAGCCGACAGGGTTCGGGCTCCACCTTC
J gene: TRBJ1-2
V gene: TRBV6-5
clone size: NA
D gene: TRBD1

CDR3 protein: CAINPPTTDTQYF
CDR3 DNA: TGTGCCATCAACCCCCCTACCACAGATACGCAGTATTTT
J gene: TRBJ2-3
V gene: TRBV2
clone size: few
D gene: NA

CDR3 protein: CSVVHRLAGVTNEQFF
CDR3 DNA: TGCAGCGTAGTCCACCGGCTAGCGGGGGTCACCAATGAGCAGTTCTTC
J gene: TRBJ2-1
V gene: TRBV29-1
clone size: NA
D gene: TRBD2

CDR3 protein: CASSQGGWVNTDTQYF
CDR3 DNA: TGCGCCAGCAGCCAAGGGGGGTGGGTTAACACAGATACGCAGTATTTT
J gene: TRBJ2-3
V gene: TRBV4-1
clone size: NA
D gene: NA

CDR3 protein: CAWRAWGTGITDTQYF
CDR3 DNA: TGTGCCTGGAGGGCCTGGGGGACAGGGATAACAGATACGCAGTATTTT
J gene: TRBJ2-3
V gene: TRBV30
clone size: NA
D gene: TRBD1

CDR3 protein: CASSPAGGGDGYTF
CDR3 DNA: TGCGCCAGCAGCCCCGCAGGGGGCGGGGATGGCTACACCTTC
J gene: TRBJ1-2
V gene: TRBV5-1
clone size: NA
D gene: TRBD1

CDR3 protein: CASSREGVYNEQFF
CDR3 DNA: TGTGCCAGTAGTAGGGAGGGGGTTTACAATGAGCAGTTCTTC
J gene: TRBJ2-1
V gene: TRBV19
clone size: NA
D gene: NA

CDR3 protein: CASSQDRKWGQGNTEAFF
CDR3 DNA: TGCGCCAGCAGCCAAGATCGGAAATGGGGACAGGGGAACACTGAAGCTTTCTTT
J gene: TRBJ1-1
V gene: TRBV4-3
clone size: few
D gene: TRBD1

CDR3 protein: CASSYSWGGGETQYF
CDR3 DNA: TGTGCCAGCAGTTACTCGTGGGGGGGAGGGGAGACCCAGTACTTC
J gene: TRBJ2-5
V gene: TRBV6-6
clone size: NA
D gene: TRBD2

CDR3 protein: CSASGTVTQYF
CDR3 DNA: TGCAGTGCTAGTGGTACGGTAACGCAGTATTTT
J gene: TRBJ2-3
V gene: TRBV20-1
clone size: NA
D gene: NA

CDR3 protein: CASSLGDISYEQYF
CDR3 DNA: TGTGCCAGCAGCCTTGGGGACATCTCCTACGAGCAGTACTTC
J gene: TRBJ2-7
V gene: TRBV11-1
clone size: NA
D gene: NA

CDR3 protein: CASSLARGGRNTIYF
CDR3 DNA: TGTGCCAGCAGCTTAGCGCGCGGGGGCAGAAACACCATATATTTT
J gene: TRBJ1-3
V gene: TRBV7-6
clone size: NA
D gene: NA

CDR3 protein: CATGTSGNSYEQYF
CDR3 DNA: TGTGCCACCGGGACTAGCGGGAACTCCTACGAGCAGTACTTC
J gene: TRBJ2-7
V gene: TRBV10-3
clone size: once
D gene: TRBD2

CDR3 protein: CASSPQVLSGNTIYF
CDR3 DNA: TGTGCCAGCTCACCACAAGTTCTCTCTGGAAACACCATATATTTT
J gene: TRBJ1-3
V gene: TRBV18
clone size: NA
D gene: NA

CDR3 protein: CASHNRDGQFF
CDR3 DNA: TGTGCCAGCCATAACAGGGATGGGCAGTTCTTC
J gene: TRBJ2-1
V gene: TRBV6-1
clone size: once
D gene: NA